This TCR beta chain was obtained from a study of cytomegalovirus exposure and HLA in healthy donors. Broader study findings: Most observed TCR sequences were rare, whereas some public TCRs were detected in many donors.

Comment on this clone: Its antigen remains unknown.

Here immunoSEQ multiplex PCR was the method, and the copy in TCRdb shows in-frame clones only, minus some. Of under 140,000 clones listed, roughly 90% are singletons. Germline CDR1 reads LNHDA; CDR2 reads SQIVND (reference sequence). The CDR3 length is 12 residues. V lost 8 bases, J lost 4 bases, and 9 bases lay in between. The sequence came from a woman in her twenties or thirties in good health and CMV-seropositive. The chain links TRBV19 to TRBJ1-5, with D perhaps TRBD1 (5 bases). Material: PBMCs. DNA of the CDR3: TGTGCCAGTCAGGGAGGGAATCAGCCCCAGCATTTT. As protein: CASQGGNQPQHF.